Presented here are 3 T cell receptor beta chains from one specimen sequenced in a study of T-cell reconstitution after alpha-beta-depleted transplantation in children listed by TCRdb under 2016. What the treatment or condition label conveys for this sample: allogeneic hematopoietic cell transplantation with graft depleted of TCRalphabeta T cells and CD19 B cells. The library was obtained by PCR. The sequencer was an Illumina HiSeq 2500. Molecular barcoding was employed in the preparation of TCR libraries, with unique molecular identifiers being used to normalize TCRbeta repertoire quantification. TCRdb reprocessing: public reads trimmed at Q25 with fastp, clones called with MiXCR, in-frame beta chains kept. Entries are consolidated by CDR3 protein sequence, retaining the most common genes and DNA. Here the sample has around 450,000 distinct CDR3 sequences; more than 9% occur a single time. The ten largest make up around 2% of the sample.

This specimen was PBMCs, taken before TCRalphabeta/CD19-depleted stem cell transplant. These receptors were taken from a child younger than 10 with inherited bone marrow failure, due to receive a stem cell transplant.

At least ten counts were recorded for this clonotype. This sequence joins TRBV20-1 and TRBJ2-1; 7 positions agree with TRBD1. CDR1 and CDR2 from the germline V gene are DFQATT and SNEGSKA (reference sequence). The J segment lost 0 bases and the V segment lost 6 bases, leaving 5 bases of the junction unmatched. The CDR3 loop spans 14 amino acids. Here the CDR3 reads CSANNRGSYNEQFF. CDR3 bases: TGCAGTGCGAACAACAGGGGCTCCTACAATGAGCAGTTCTTC.

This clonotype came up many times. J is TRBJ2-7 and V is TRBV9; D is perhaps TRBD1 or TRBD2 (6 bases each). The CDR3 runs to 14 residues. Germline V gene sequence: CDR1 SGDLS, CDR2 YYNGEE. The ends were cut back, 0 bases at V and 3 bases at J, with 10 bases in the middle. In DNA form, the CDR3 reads TGTGCCAGCAGCGTAGGGGGGGCGTACTACGAGCAGTACTTC. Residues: CASSVGGAYYEQYF.

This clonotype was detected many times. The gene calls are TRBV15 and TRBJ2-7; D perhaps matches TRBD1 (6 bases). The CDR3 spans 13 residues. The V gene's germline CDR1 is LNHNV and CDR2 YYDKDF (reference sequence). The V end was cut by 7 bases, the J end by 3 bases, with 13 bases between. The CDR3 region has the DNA TGTGCCACCAACCAGGGGCTGCACTACGAGCAGTACTTC. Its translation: CATNQGLHYEQYF.